This entry describes one T cell receptor beta chain. Germline CDR1 and CDR2: SGHTA and FQGTGA. The V end was cut by 0 bases, the J end by 3 bases, with 5 bases between. The CDR3 length is 13 residues. The data were obtained in a study of blood T cell repertoires in COVID-19. About the research overall: Material from acute and convalescent COVID-19 was sourced from the United States, Italy and Spain. Nucleic acid was either cDNA or gDNA, and it came from T cells, B-cell-depleted T cells, or PBMCs.

The method was immunoSEQ multiplex PCR; TCRdb's version includes in-frame clones alone and lacks a portion of them. The table has 150,000 to 200,000 clones, about 86% seen once. The chain combines TRBV7-3 with TRBJ1-1; D not resolved. This receptor was taken from a young man with acute or convalescent COVID-19. Sample: peripheral blood. This CDR3 reads CASSLTGDTEAFF. The CDR3 DNA reads as TGTGCCAGCAGCTTAACCGGGGACACTGAAGCTTTCTTT.